This TCR beta chain was sequenced during a study of shared clonotypes between healthy human individuals. On this clone: What it binds is unknown.

On sorted subsets, replicate PCRs used approximately 200 ng DNA, or 31,000 or so T cell genomes. TCRdb's copy holds only in-frame clones and misses some; the assay was immunoSEQ multiplex PCR. Of about 1.4 million clones detected, roughly 95% appear once; the ten largest clones hold roughly 1.1%. Findings and limits, study-wide: Only blood underwent sampling, and tissue repertoires likely differ. Shared across four donors were roughly 4.7% of the naive CD4 clonotypes.

None of the donors, who were healthy HIV-negative adults, had recently had acute infections or vaccinations. Sequencing was done on a sample of naive CD4+ T cells sorted from blood. Subset of the sample: CD45RA+ positively selected. This receptor was obtained from a man aged 25-40 years in good health.

Here the CDR3 reads CASSLRDPGELFF. For the CDR3, the DNA is TGTGCCAGCAGCTTAAGGGACCCCGGGGAGCTGTTTTTT. J is TRBJ2-2 and V is TRBV11-3; either TRBD1 or TRBD2 may supply D (5 bases each). CDR3 length: 13 residues. V was pared by 2 bases and J by 6 bases, with 7 bases between. CDR1 is SGHNT, CDR2 YENEEA, per germline. Full variable domain (remainder filled in from reference TRBV11-3 and TRBJ2-2): EAGVVQSPRYKIIEKKQPVAFWCNPISGHNTLYWYLQNLGQGPELLIRYENEEAVDDSQLPKDRFSAERLKGVDSTLKIQPAELGDSAVYLCASSLRDPGELFFGEGSRLTVL.